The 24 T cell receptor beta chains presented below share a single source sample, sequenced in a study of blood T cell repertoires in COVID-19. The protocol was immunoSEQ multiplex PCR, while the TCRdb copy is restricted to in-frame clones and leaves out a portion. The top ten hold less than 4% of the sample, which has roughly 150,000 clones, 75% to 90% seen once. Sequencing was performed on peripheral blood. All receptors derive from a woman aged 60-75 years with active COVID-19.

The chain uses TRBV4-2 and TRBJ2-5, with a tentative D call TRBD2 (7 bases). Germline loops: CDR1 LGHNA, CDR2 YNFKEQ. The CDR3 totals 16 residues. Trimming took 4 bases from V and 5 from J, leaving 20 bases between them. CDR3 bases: TGTGCCAGCAGCCCGAGGGGGAGGGGATATAAGGAGACCCAGTACTTC. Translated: CASSPRGRGYKETQYF.

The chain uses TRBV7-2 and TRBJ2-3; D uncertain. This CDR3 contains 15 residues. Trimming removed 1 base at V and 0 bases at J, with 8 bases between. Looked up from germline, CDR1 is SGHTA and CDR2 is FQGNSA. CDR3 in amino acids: CASSLVTLSTDTQYF. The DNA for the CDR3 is TGTGCCAGCAGCTTAGTGACTTTAAGCACAGATACGCAGTATTTT.

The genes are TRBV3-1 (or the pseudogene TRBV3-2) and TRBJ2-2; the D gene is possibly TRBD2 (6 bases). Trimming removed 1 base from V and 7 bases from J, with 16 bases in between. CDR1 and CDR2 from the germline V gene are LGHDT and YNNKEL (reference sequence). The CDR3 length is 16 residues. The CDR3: CASSQGLVSRGGELFF. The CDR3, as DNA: TGTGCCAGCAGCCAAGGACTAGTATCTCGCGGCGGGGAGCTGTTTTTT.

This CDR3 is CASSLGFTSYEQYF. DNA of the CDR3: TGTGCCAGCAGCCTCGGGTTTACATCCTACGAGCAGTACTTC. The chain joins TRBV11-2 to TRBJ2-7; D ambiguous. This CDR3 contains 14 residues. The ends were cut back, 5 bases at V and 1 base at J, with 12 bases in the middle. Per the germline V gene, CDR1 is SGHAT and CDR2 is FQNNGV. Filled out from reference TRBV11-2 and TRBJ2-7, the complete variable domain reads EAGVAQSPRYKIIEKRQSVAFWCNPISGHATLYWYQQILGQGPKLLIQFQNNGVVDDSQLPKDRFSAERLKGVDSTLKIQPAKLEDSAVYLCASSLGFTSYEQYFGPGTRLTVT.

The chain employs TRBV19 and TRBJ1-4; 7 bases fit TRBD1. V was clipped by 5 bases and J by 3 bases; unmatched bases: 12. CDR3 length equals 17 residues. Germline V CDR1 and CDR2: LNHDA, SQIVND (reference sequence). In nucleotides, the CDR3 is TGTGCCAGTAGTGACAACCACAGGGGCAGGGCTAATGAAAAACTGTTTTTT. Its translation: CASSDNHRGRANEKLFF.

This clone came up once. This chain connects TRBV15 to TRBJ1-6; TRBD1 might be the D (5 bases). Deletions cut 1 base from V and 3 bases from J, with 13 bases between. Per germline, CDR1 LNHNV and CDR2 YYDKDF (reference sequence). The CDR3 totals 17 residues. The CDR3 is CATSRGGRAGYNSPLHF. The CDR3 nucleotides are TGTGCCACCAGCAGAGGGGGGAGGGCTGGCTATAATTCACCCCTCCACTTT.

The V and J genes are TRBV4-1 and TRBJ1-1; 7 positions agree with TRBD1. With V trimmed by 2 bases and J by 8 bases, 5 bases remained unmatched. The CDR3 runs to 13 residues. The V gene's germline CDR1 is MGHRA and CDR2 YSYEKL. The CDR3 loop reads CASSQTGTAEAFF. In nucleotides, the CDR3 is TGCGCCAGCAGCCAAACCGGGACAGCCGAAGCTTTCTTT.

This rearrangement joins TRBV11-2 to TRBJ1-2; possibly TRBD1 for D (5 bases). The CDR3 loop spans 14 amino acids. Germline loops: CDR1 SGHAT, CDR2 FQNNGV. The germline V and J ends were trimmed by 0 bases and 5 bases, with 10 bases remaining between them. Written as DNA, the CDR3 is TGTGCCAGCAGCTTAGATCACCGGGGGTATGGCTACACCTTC. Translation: CASSLDHRGYGYTF.

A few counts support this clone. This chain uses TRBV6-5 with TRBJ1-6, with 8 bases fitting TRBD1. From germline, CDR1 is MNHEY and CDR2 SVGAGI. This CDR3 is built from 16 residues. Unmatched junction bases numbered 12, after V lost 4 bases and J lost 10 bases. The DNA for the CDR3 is TGTGCCAGCAGTTGGTCCCCAGGGGGCGTAGGATCACCCCTCCACTTT. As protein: CASSWSPGGVGSPLHF.

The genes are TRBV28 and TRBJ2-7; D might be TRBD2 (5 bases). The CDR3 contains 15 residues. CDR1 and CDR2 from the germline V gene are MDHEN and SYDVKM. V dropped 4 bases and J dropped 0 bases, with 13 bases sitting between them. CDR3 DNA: TGTGCCAGCAGTTCCCCCACGGGGTCCTCCTACGAGCAGTACTTC. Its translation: CASSSPTGSSYEQYF.

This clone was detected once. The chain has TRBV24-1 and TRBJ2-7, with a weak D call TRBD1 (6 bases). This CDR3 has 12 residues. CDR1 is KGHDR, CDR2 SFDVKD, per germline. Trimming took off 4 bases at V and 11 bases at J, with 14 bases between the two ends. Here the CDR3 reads CATSDPQGKEYF. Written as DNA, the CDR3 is TGTGCCACCAGTGACCCCCAGGGGAAGGAGTACTTC.

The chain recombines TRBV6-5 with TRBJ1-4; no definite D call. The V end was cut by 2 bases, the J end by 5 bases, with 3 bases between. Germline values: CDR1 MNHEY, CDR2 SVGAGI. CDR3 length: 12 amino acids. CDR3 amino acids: CASSYRNEKLFF. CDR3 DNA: TGTGCCAGCAGTTACCGGAATGAAAAACTGTTTTTT.

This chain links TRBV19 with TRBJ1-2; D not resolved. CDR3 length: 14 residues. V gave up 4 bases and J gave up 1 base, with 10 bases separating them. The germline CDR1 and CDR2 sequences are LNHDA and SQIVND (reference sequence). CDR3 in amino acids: CASSRKGGNYGYTF. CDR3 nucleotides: TGTGCCAGTAGTAGGAAGGGAGGTAACTATGGCTACACCTTC.

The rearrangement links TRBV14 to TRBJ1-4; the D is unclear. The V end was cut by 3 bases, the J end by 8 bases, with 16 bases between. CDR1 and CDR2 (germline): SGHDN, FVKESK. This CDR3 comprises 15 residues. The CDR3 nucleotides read TGTGCCAGCAGCCAGGTCTCCGGGGTTGGAGAAAAACTGTTTTTT. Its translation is CASSQVSGVGEKLFF.

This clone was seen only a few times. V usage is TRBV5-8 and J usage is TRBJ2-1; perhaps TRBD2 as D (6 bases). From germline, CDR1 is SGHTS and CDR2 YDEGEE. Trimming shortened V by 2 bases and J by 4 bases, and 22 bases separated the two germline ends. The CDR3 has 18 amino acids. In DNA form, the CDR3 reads TGTGCCAGCAGCTTTGGGCCCCGGCGGGGCCGATCTTACAATGAGCAGTTCTTC. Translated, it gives CASSFGPRRGRSYNEQFF.

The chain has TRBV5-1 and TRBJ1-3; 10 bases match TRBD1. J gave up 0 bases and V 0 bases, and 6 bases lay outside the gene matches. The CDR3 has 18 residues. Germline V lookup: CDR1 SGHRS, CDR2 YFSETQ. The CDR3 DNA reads TGCGCCAGCAGCTTGGGGGGACAGGGGATCCACTCTGGAAACACCATATATTTT. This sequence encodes CASSLGGQGIHSGNTIYF.

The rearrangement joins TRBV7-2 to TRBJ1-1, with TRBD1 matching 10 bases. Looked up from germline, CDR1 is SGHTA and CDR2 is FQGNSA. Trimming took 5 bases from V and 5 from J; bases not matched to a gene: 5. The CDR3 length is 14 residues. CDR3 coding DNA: TGTGCCAGCAGCCCGACAGGGGGCGGGACTGAAGCTTTCTTT. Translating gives CASSPTGGGTEAFF. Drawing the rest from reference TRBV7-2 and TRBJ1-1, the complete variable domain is GAGVSQSPSNKVTEKGKDVELRCDPISGHTALYWYRQSLGQGLEFLIYFQGNSAPDKSGLPSDRFSAERTGGSVSTLTIQRTQQEDSAVYLCASSPTGGGTEAFFGQGTRLTVV.

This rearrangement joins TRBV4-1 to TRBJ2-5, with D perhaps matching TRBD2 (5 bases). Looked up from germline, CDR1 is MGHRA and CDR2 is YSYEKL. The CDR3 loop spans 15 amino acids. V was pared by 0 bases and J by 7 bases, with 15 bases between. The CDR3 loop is CASSQDISGPGTQYF. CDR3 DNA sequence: TGCGCCAGCAGCCAAGATATAAGCGGACCGGGGACCCAGTACTTC.

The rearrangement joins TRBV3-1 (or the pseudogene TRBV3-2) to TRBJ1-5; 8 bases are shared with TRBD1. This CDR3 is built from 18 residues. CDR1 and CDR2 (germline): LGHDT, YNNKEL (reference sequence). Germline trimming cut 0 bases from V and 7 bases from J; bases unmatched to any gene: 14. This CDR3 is CASSQDRGRQGARQPQHF. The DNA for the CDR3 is TGTGCCAGCAGCCAAGATCGGGGCCGGCAGGGGGCAAGACAGCCCCAGCATTTT.

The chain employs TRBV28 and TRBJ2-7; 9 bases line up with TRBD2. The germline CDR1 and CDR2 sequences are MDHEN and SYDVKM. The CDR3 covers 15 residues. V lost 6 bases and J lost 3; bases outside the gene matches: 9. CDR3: CASRGLAGGRYEQYF. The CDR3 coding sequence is TGTGCCAGCAGGGGGTTGGCGGGAGGGCGCTACGAGCAGTACTTC.

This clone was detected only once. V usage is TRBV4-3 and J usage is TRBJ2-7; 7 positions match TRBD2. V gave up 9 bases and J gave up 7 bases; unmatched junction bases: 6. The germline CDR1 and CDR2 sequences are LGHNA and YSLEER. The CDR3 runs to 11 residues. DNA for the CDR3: TGCGCCAGGGGAGCGGGACCAGAGCAGTACTTC. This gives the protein CARGAGPEQYF.

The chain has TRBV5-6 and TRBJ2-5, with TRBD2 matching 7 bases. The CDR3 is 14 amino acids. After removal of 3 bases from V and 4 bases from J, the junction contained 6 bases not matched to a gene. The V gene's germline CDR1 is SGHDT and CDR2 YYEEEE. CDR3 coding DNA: TGTGCCAGCAGCTCCGCGGGGGTCCCAGAGACCCAGTACTTC. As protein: CASSSAGVPETQYF. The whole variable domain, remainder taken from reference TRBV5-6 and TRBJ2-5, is DAGVTQSPTHLIKTRGQQVTLRCSPKSGHDTVSWYQQALGQGPQFIFQYYEEEERQRGNFPDRFSGHQFPNYSSELNVNALLLGDSALYLCASSSAGVPETQYFGPGTRLLVL.

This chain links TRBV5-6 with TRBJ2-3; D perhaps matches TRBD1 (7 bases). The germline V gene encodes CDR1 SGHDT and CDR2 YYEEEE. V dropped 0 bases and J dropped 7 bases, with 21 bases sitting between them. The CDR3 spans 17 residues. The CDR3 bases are TGTGCCAGCAGCTTGGAGGGGGCGGGACGACACTCATATACGCAGTATTTT. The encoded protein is CASSLEGAGRHSYTQYF.

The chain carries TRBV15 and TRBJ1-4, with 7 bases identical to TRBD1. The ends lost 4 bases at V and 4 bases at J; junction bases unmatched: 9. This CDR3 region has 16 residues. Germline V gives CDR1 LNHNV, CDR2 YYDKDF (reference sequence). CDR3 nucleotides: TGTGCCACCAGCAAAGACCCGACAGGGATTAATGAAAAACTGTTTTTT. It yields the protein CATSKDPTGINEKLFF.